The clone carrying this T cell receptor beta chain was counted only a few times. Its antigen is unidentified. MiXCR, applied by TCRdb to the reads, yields one record per CDR3 protein. The profile shows some 390,000 distinct CDR3 sequences, 15% to 20% of them singletons. This sample is drawn from a study of T cell repertoires in cytomegalovirus infection. As for the study in general: CMV infection together with matching HLA type was indicated by public TCR beta signatures. Study results and limitations: Cumulative public TCR beta family frequency identified CMV carriers with the relevant HLA. In two of eight donors, the top clonotype was HLA-C-restricted CMV-specific.

V dropped 1 base and J dropped 10 bases, with 11 bases sitting between them. The CDR3 has 12 amino acids. The V and J genes are TRBV12-3 or TRBV12-4 and TRBJ2-7, with D possibly TRBD2 on 5 matching bases. The sequenced material came from PBMCs. This TCR came from a human donor in good health (CMV status not recorded). Some clones in this sample may be carry-over from other donors' samples. The CDR3 region has the DNA TGTGCCAGCAGTTTAGGGACCGGGGTCCAGTACTTC. It codes for CASSLGTGVQYF.